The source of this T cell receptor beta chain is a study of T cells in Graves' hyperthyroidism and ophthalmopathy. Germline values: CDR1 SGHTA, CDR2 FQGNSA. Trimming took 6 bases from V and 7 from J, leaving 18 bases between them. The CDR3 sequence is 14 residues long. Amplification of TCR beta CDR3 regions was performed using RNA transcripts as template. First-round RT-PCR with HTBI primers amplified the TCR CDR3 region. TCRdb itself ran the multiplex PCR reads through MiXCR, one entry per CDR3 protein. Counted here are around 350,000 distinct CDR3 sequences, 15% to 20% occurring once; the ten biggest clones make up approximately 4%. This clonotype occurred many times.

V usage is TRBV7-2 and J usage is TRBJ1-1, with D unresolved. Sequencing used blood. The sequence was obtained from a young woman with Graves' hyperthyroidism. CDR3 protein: CASRTKEGNYEAFF. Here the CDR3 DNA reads TGTGCCAGCAGGACGAAGGAAGGGAACTATGAAGCTTTCTTT.